This entry lists 19 T cell receptor beta chains sequenced from one sample in a study of CD4 T cells in relation to SARS-CoV-2 and coronaviruses. Produced via immunoSEQ multiplex PCR; TCRdb's table is partial and in-frame only. The table has some 29,000 clones, over 60% seen once. Before the COVID-19 pandemic, during about 2011-2019, CD4+ T cells were taken from unexposed donors. The cells were cultured for around ten days before CD4+ T cells were isolated. These TCRs are of unknown antigen specificity. Input material: CD4+ T cells from PBMCs, cultured in vitro. The receptors stem from a human donor in good health.

The chain couples TRBV23-1 to TRBJ2-7, with no clear D. TRBV23-1 carries the ORF label, with uncertain function. The CDR3 loop spans 9 amino acids. V lost 4 bases and J 6 bases, leaving 1 base between the germline ends. CDR3: CASSPEQYF. The DNA for the CDR3 is TGCGCCAGCAGTCCCGAGCAGTACTTC.

This chain joins TRBV29-1 and TRBJ1-2; TRBD1 agrees at 8 bases. The J segment lost 6 bases and the V segment lost 6 bases, leaving 9 bases of the junction unmatched. The CDR3 spans 13 residues. Germline V gene data show CDR1 as SQVTM and CDR2 as ANQGSEA. DNA of the CDR3: TGCAGCGTGATACCGCAGGGGGCCGATGGCTACACCTTC. It is translated as CSVIPQGADGYTF.

This chain links TRBV12-3 or TRBV12-4 with TRBJ1-5; D remains unclear. Trimming took 7 bases from V and 0 from J, leaving 7 bases between them. The CDR3 is made up of 13 amino acids. DNA of the CDR3: TGTGCCAGCAAGCCGAATAGCAATCAGCCCCAGCATTTT. Translation: CASKPNSNQPQHF.

As to this clone: One junction end disagrees with the germline gene, perhaps due to a read error. The V gene is TRBV7-7, the J gene TRBJ2-1; D gene unclear. This CDR3 region has 14 residues. Germline V gene data show CDR1 as SSHAT and CDR2 as FNYEAQ (reference sequence). The CDR3 spells CASSPLRSYNEQFF. The CDR3, as DNA: TGTGCTAGCAGCCCCCTCCGCTCCTACAATGAGCAGTTCTTC.

V gene TRBV7-8 combines with J gene TRBJ2-3; D might be TRBD2 (5 bases). V shed 5 bases and J shed 3 bases, with 15 bases lying between them. The CDR3 sequence is 15 residues long. Looked up from germline, CDR1 is SGHVS and CDR2 is FQNEAQ. The CDR3 coding sequence is TGTGCCAGCAGCCGAGGGAGTGGGAGAACAGATACGCAGTATTTT. Translation: CASSRGSGRTDTQYF.

The chain joins TRBV5-6 to TRBJ1-2; no reliable D call. The CDR3 length is 16 residues. The ends were cut back, 1 base at V and 2 bases at J, with 15 bases in the middle. Germline lookup yields CDR1 SGHDT and CDR2 YYEEEE. The CDR3: CASSLLNVVTNYGYTF. DNA of the CDR3: TGTGCCAGCAGCTTGTTAAACGTGGTCACAAACTATGGCTACACCTTC.

The CDR3 loop reads CASSPGLGTGGYTF. CDR3 sequence (DNA): TGTGCCAGCTCACCCGGTCTGGGGACAGGAGGCTACACCTTC. The chain carries TRBV18 and TRBJ1-2; 8 bases map to TRBD1. Germline V gene lookup returns CDR1 KGHSH and CDR2 LQKENI. The CDR3 spans 14 residues. J lost 8 bases, V lost 3 bases, and 8 bases had no gene match.

This sequence joins TRBV7-9 and TRBJ2-2; no clear D gene. Germline V gives CDR1 SEHNR, CDR2 FQNEAQ (reference sequence). The CDR3 covers 13 residues. The V end was cut by 1 base, the J end by 7 bases, with 7 bases between. For the CDR3, the DNA is TGTGCCAGCAGCTTAGAATTGGGCGGGGAGCTGTTTTTT. Protein: CASSLELGGELFF.

The chain links TRBV5-8 to TRBJ1-5; D not resolved. Looked up from germline, CDR1 is SGHTS and CDR2 is YDEGEE. The CDR3 spans 16 residues. The V and J ends lost 3 bases and 2 bases respectively, with 15 bases between them. The CDR3 DNA reads as TGTGCCAGCAGCTGGCCCAGACCCTGGGGCAATCAGCCCCAGCATTTT. It translates to CASSWPRPWGNQPQHF.

This chain uses TRBV5-6 with TRBJ2-3, with a possible D match to TRBD1 (6 bases). Trimming left V 7 bases short and J 1 base short, with 19 bases between. Germline CDR1 is SGHDT and CDR2 is YYEEEE. The CDR3 is 16 residues long. The CDR3 DNA follows: TGTGCCAGCCGCCCTCTCGGGGCAGGGGGCACAGATACGCAGTATTTT. Encoded protein: CASRPLGAGGTDTQYF.

This clone was found once. V usage is TRBV20-1 and J usage is TRBJ2-7; no firm D call. The CDR3 totals 13 residues. V was cut by 3 bases and J by 3 bases, with 12 bases left in between. The germline V gene encodes CDR1 DFQATT and CDR2 SNEGSKA (reference sequence). The CDR3 DNA reads as TGCAGTGCTAGTAAACAGAACCGCTACGAGCAGTACTTC. Translation: CSASKQNRYEQYF.

This clone is categorized as medium-sized. The chain joins TRBV4-1 to TRBJ2-7, with TRBD1 matching over 9 bases. V lost 1 base, J lost 2 bases, and 6 bases stayed unmatched. Germline V CDR1 and CDR2: MGHRA, YSYEKL. The CDR3 is made up of 16 amino acids. The CDR3 here is CASSQGPGQGTYEQYF. As DNA, the CDR3 is TGCGCCAGCAGCCAAGGACCGGGACAGGGAACCTACGAGCAGTACTTC.

The genes are TRBV5-1 and TRBJ1-4, with D maybe TRBD1 (5 bases). The germline CDR1 and CDR2 sequences are SGHRS and YFSETQ. The ends were cut back, 0 bases at V and 7 bases at J, with 13 bases in the middle. The CDR3 is made up of 15 amino acids. This chain's CDR3 is CASSLVGAVGEKLFF. For the CDR3, the DNA is TGCGCCAGCAGCTTGGTAGGGGCTGTGGGTGAAAAACTGTTTTTT.

J is TRBJ2-4 and V is TRBV11-1, with D unclear. V gave up 3 bases and J gave up 8 bases, with 8 bases separating them. CDR3 length: 12 amino acids. The germline V gene encodes CDR1 SGHAT and CDR2 FQDESV (reference sequence). CDR3 in amino acids: CASSFSEDIQYF. As DNA, the CDR3 is TGTGCCAGCAGCTTTTCCGAGGACATTCAGTACTTC. Full variable domain (rest looked up from reference TRBV11-1 and TRBJ2-4): EAEVAQSPRYKITEKSQAVAFWCDPISGHATLYWYRQILGQGPELLVQFQDESVVDDSQLPKDRFSAERLKGVDSTLKIQPAELGDSAMYLCASSFSEDIQYFGAGTRLSVL.

The chain has TRBV6-5 and TRBJ2-7, with D perhaps matching TRBD1 (6 bases). Looked up from germline, CDR1 is MNHEY and CDR2 is SVGAGI. The ends were cut back, 4 bases at V and 2 bases at J, with 12 bases in the middle. The CDR3 contains 14 residues. CDR3 coding DNA: TGTGCCAGCAGTTCATCAGGGGTCCCCTACGAGCAGTACTTC. This gives the protein CASSSSGVPYEQYF.

This clone came up a few times. J is TRBJ1-5 and V is TRBV5-1; D is ambiguous. V lost 0 bases, J lost 10 bases, and 14 bases lay in between. CDR3 length equals 14 residues. Germline values: CDR1 SGHRS, CDR2 YFSETQ. The CDR3 reads CASSLGYRHGPQHF. The CDR3 region has the DNA TGCGCCAGCAGCTTGGGCTATCGACACGGTCCCCAGCATTTT. The complete variable domain, with remaining parts taken from reference TRBV5-1 and TRBJ1-5, reads KAGVTQTPRYLIKTRGQQVTLSCSPISGHRSVSWYQQTPGQGLQFLFEYFSETQRNKGNFPGRFSGRQFSNSRSEMNVSTLELGDSALYLCASSLGYRHGPQHFGDGTRLSIL.

The chain carries TRBV12-5 and TRBJ2-1; D may match TRBD1 or TRBD2 (5 bases each). The V and J ends lost 8 bases and 6 bases respectively, with 20 bases between them. CDR3 length: 15 residues. Germline CDR1 LGHNT, CDR2 FRNRAP. The CDR3 is CASQGPRDVSNEQFF. CDR3 bases: TGTGCTAGTCAGGGCCCAAGGGACGTATCCAATGAGCAGTTCTTC.

This clone was counted only a few times. The chain uses TRBV18 and TRBJ1-4; no clear D. V was pared by 2 bases and J by 8 bases, with 9 bases between. The germline V gene has CDR1 KGHSH and CDR2 LQKENI. The CDR3 is 13 amino acids. The CDR3 loop is CASSPGVTEKLFF. The CDR3, as DNA: TGTGCCAGCTCACCAGGAGTTACCGAAAAACTGTTTTTT.

In this sample, this clone turned up a few times. The V call is TRBV9, the J call TRBJ1-4; D perhaps matches TRBD1 (5 bases). The V end was cut by 3 bases, the J end by 8 bases, with 14 bases between. Germline values: CDR1 SGDLS, CDR2 YYNGEE. CDR3 length equals 14 residues. The CDR3 loop is CASSETGLQEKLFF. In nucleotides, the CDR3 is TGTGCCAGCAGCGAGACGGGACTTCAGGAAAAACTGTTTTTT.